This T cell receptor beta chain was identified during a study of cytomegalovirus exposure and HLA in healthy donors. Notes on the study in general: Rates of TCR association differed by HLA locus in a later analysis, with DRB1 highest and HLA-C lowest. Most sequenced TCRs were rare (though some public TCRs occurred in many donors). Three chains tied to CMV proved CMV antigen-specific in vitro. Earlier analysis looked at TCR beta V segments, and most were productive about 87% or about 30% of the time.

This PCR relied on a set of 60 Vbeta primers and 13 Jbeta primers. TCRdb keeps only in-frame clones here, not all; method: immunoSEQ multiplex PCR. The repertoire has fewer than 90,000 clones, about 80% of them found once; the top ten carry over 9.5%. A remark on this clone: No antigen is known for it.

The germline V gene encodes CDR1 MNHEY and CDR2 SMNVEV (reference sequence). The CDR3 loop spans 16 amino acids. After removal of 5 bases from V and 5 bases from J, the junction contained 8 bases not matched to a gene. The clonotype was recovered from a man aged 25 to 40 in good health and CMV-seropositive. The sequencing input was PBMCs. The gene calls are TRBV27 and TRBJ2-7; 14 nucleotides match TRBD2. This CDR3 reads CASSDTGTSGGNEQYF. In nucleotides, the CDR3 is TGTGCCAGCAGTGATACCGGGACTAGCGGGGGCAACGAGCAGTACTTC.